This T cell receptor beta chain was identified during a study of brain metastases from non-small cell lung cancer. Generated by immunoSEQ multiplex PCR, the TCRdb table keeps only in-frame clones and is missing some. Of roughly 6,200 clones listed, approximately 78% are singletons. CDR3 size: 15 residues. V gave up 7 bases and J gave up 0 bases; unmatched junction bases: 4. In germline, CDR1 is MDHEN, CDR2 SYDVKM. This clone was seen once. The J gene is TRBJ1-5, the V gene TRBV28; TRBD1 aligns across 9 bases. This sequence was found in a donor aged 40 or over with non-small cell lung cancer. The sequenced sample consisted of primary lung tumor tissue. CDR3 sequence (DNA): TGTGCCAGCAAGCCGGGACAGGGTAGCAATCAGCCCCAGCATTTT. Amino acids: CASKPGQGSNQPQHF. The complete variable domain, with remaining parts taken from reference TRBV28 and TRBJ1-5, reads DVKVTQSSRYLVKRTGEKVFLECVQDMDHENMFWYRQDPGLGLRLIYFSYDVKMKEKGDIPEGYSVSREKKERFSLILESASTNQTSMYLCASKPGQGSNQPQHFGDGTRLSIL.